The 26 T cell receptor beta chains in this list originate from one sample, sequenced in a study of blood T cell repertoires in COVID-19. Using immunoSEQ multiplex PCR, the repertoire was profiled, and TCRdb retains in-frame clones only, with some absent. Among 250,000 to 350,000 clones listed, around 90% were seen once. The sample consisted of peripheral blood. The source of these receptors is a man in his late teens or twenties with active or convalescent COVID-19.

The J gene is TRBJ1-1, the V gene TRBV19, with 9 bases aligning to TRBD1. V gave up 4 bases and J gave up 1 base; unmatched junction bases: 4. The CDR3 spans 15 residues. Germline V lookup: CDR1 LNHDA, CDR2 SQIVND (reference sequence). The CDR3 nucleotides are TGTGCCAGTAGTACGGCACAGGGGGCGAACACTGAAGCTTTCTTT. It encodes CASSTAQGANTEAFF.

This chain connects TRBV5-1 to TRBJ1-4; maybe TRBD1 (6 bases). Germline V CDR1 and CDR2: SGHRS, YFSETQ. Deletions cut 0 bases from V and 5 bases from J, with 11 bases between. The CDR3 has 15 residues. CDR3 region: CASSLEQGRNEKLFF. The DNA for the CDR3 is TGCGCCAGCAGCTTGGAACAGGGCAGAAATGAAAAACTGTTTTTT.

The genes are TRBV10-3 and TRBJ2-1, with 9 bases lining up with TRBD2. Germline V CDR1 and CDR2: ENHRY, SYGVKD. The CDR3 extends over 16 amino acids. After removal of 4 bases from V and 1 base from J, the junction contained 5 bases not matched to a gene. This CDR3 reads CAISGETSGSYNEQFF. In DNA, the CDR3 is TGTGCCATCAGTGGCGAGACTAGCGGATCCTACAATGAGCAGTTCTTC.

V usage is TRBV7-9 and J usage is TRBJ1-6; D is undetermined. The CDR3 sequence is 13 residues long. Germline lookup yields CDR1 SEHNR and CDR2 FQNEAQ (reference sequence). Trimming removed 5 bases at V and 7 bases at J, with 9 bases between. CDR3 protein: CASSQQSNSPLHF. Here the CDR3 DNA reads TGTGCCAGCAGCCAACAATCAAATTCACCCCTCCACTTT.

The rearrangement joins TRBV18 to TRBJ1-2; D might be TRBD1 (5 bases). Per germline, CDR1 KGHSH and CDR2 LQKENI. V gave up 3 bases and J gave up 2 bases, with 13 bases separating them. This CDR3 contains 15 residues. The chain's CDR3 is CASSPRDGGNYGYTF. The CDR3 DNA reads TGTGCCAGCTCACCCCGGGACGGGGGGAACTATGGCTACACCTTC.

This chain uses TRBV28 with TRBJ2-7, with a tentative D call TRBD2 (7 bases). CDR1 is MDHEN and CDR2 is SYDVKM in the germline V gene. The CDR3 runs to 13 residues. Trimming cost V 7 bases and J 3 bases, with 13 bases left between them. The CDR3 sequence: CASNTGGNYEQYF. The CDR3 DNA reads TGTGCCAGCAATACGGGGGGCAACTACGAGCAGTACTTC.

The sample holds a few counts of this clone. The CDR3 DNA reads as TGTGCCAGCAGTTACGGTAGCGGGGTTGCCTACGAGCAGTACTTC. Protein sequence: CASSYGSGVAYEQYF. The chain recombines TRBV6-6 with TRBJ2-7, with 8 positions matching TRBD2. CDR1 and CDR2 from the germline V gene are MNHNY and SVGAGI (reference sequence). Unmatched junction bases numbered 5, after V lost 2 bases and J lost 2 bases. The CDR3 spans 15 residues.

In regard to this clone: One end of the junction does not line up with germline, which may come from a read error. This chain uses TRBV7-9 with TRBJ2-3; a possible D gene is TRBD2 (5 bases). Germline assignment: CDR1 SEHNR and CDR2 FQNEAQ (reference sequence). The CDR3 is 16 residues long. CDR3 region: CASSLAAGGSTDTQYF. The CDR3 nucleotides read TGTGCCAGCAGCCTAGCAGCCGGCGGTAGCACAGATACGCAGTATTTT.

This chain uses TRBV7-8 with TRBJ1-2, with 7 bases aligning to TRBD1. CDR1 SGHVS and CDR2 FQNEAQ come from the germline V gene. Trimming cost V 5 bases and J 4 bases; bases outside gene matches: 13. This CDR3 comprises 16 residues. The CDR3 DNA sequence: TGTGCCAGCAGCAAACTCCGACAGGGTGTTCTCTATGGCTACACCTTC. Amino acid sequence: CASSKLRQGVLYGYTF. The variable domain in full, with the rest retrieved from reference TRBV7-8 and TRBJ1-2, is GAGVSQSPRYKVAKRGQDVALRCDPISGHVSLFWYQQALGQGPEFLTYFQNEAQLDKSGLPSDRFFAERPEGSVSTLKIQRTQQEDSAVYLCASSKLRQGVLYGYTFGSGTRLTVV.

The table lists this clone with many counts. The chain combines TRBV6-6 with TRBJ2-7; 11 bases match TRBD1. The CDR3 has 16 residues. CDR1 and CDR2 from the germline V gene are MNHNY and SVGAGI (reference sequence). V gave up 8 bases and J gave up 0 bases; unmatched junction bases: 9. The CDR3 nucleotides are TGTGCCAGCGAAGGGACAGGGGGAGTAAGCTCCTACGAGCAGTACTTC. Amino acid sequence: CASEGTGGVSSYEQYF.

The J gene is TRBJ1-2, the V gene TRBV7-9; the match to TRBD1 covers 8 bases. CDR3 length: 14 amino acids. Trimming at V came to 7 bases and at J to 2 bases, leaving 6 bases not matched to a gene. Germline V gives CDR1 SEHNR, CDR2 FQNEAQ (reference sequence). The CDR3 DNA follows: TGTGCCAGCACCTCGGACAGGGCGAACTATGGCTACACCTTC. It translates to CASTSDRANYGYTF.

The J gene is TRBJ2-7, the V gene TRBV9, with D unclear. In germline, CDR1 is SGDLS, CDR2 YYNGEE. Trimming pared 4 bases from V and 6 bases from J, leaving 11 bases between. The CDR3 runs 12 residues. CDR3 DNA sequence: TGTGCCAGCAGCACGGTTCTTGGCGAGCAGTACTTC. This translates into CASSTVLGEQYF.

The rearrangement links TRBV6-5 to TRBJ2-7; maybe TRBD1 (7 bases). In germline, CDR1 is MNHEY, CDR2 SVGAGI. The CDR3 is made up of 14 amino acids. Trimming took 6 bases from V and 1 from J, leaving 13 bases between them. The CDR3 DNA sequence: TGTGCCAGCAGAATACAGGGGAGGTCCTACGAGCAGTACTTC. Its protein product is CASRIQGRSYEQYF.

The rearrangement uses TRBV6-5 and TRBJ1-1; 7 nucleotides agree with TRBD1. CDR1 and CDR2 (germline): MNHEY, SVGAGI. The CDR3 is 16 amino acids. The J segment lost 4 bases and the V segment lost 2 bases, leaving 10 bases of the junction unmatched. CDR3 residues: CASSYVLTGRSTEAFF. DNA for the CDR3: TGTGCCAGCAGTTACGTTTTGACAGGGAGGAGCACTGAAGCTTTCTTT.

V gene TRBV10-3 combines with J gene TRBJ2-3; 8 nucleotides line up with TRBD2. The CDR3 spans 13 residues. Germline lookup yields CDR1 ENHRY and CDR2 SYGVKD. V gave up 3 bases and J gave up 7 bases; unmatched junction bases: 3. CDR3 nucleotides: TGTGCCATCAGTGAAAGCGGGAGCTATACGCAGTATTTT. Translation: CAISESGSYTQYF.

The chain recombines TRBV4-3 with TRBJ1-2; no clear D. V dropped 3 bases and J dropped 4 bases, with 9 bases sitting between them. The germline V gene encodes CDR1 LGHNA and CDR2 YSLEER. The CDR3 consists of 13 residues. Here the CDR3 reads CASSQQNSYGYTF. As DNA, the CDR3 is TGCGCCAGCAGCCAGCAGAACAGCTATGGCTACACCTTC.

This clone has just one count. The chain has TRBV6-2 or TRBV6-3 and TRBJ1-1; D uncertain. CDR1 is MNHEY, CDR2 SVGEGT, per germline. The CDR3 totals 14 residues. V dropped 0 bases and J dropped 3 bases, with 8 bases sitting between them. As DNA, the CDR3 is TGTGCCAGCAGTTACTCTCCGGGGTACACTGAAGCTTTCTTT. It translates to CASSYSPGYTEAFF.

The J gene is TRBJ2-2, the V gene TRBV7-2; 14 positions match TRBD2. The ends lost 5 bases at V and 3 bases at J; junction bases unmatched: 2. The CDR3 has 16 residues. Germline loops: CDR1 SGHTA, CDR2 FQGNSA. The CDR3 sequence is CASSQGLAGDTGELFF. The CDR3 DNA sequence: TGTGCCAGCAGCCAGGGACTAGCGGGAGACACCGGGGAGCTGTTTTTT.

The V call is TRBV7-9, the J call TRBJ1-6, with a possible D match to TRBD1 (6 bases). Between the trimmed V and J ends, which lost 1 base and 7 bases, there was a span of 8 bases. This CDR3 spans 14 amino acids. Looked up from germline, CDR1 is SEHNR and CDR2 is FQNEAQ (reference sequence). This chain's CDR3 is CASSLEQGNSPLHF. The CDR3 DNA follows: TGTGCCAGCAGCTTAGAACAGGGCAATTCACCCCTCCACTTT.

In its sample, this clone was seen once. The V and J genes are TRBV7-9 and TRBJ2-3, with 11 nucleotides matching TRBD2. CDR1 SEHNR and CDR2 FQNEAQ come from the germline V gene (reference sequence). The CDR3 is 16 residues long. After removal of 5 bases from V and 6 bases from J, the junction contained 10 bases not matched to a gene. The CDR3 loop reads CASSDSSGGGLDTQYF. For the CDR3, the DNA is TGTGCCAGCAGCGACAGTAGCGGGGGGGGCCTGGATACGCAGTATTTT.

This clone was counted a few times. The chain carries TRBV14 and TRBJ1-6, with TRBD1 identical over 8 bases. The CDR3 length is 15 residues. The V segment lost 0 bases and the J segment 8 bases; nucleotides outside the gene matches: 3. Germline CDR1 is SGHDN and CDR2 is FVKESK. CDR3 sequence: CASSQEGQGYSPLHF. CDR3 nucleotide sequence: TGTGCCAGCAGCCAAGAAGGACAGGGATATTCACCCCTCCACTTT.

The chain combines TRBV6-4 with TRBJ2-5; D is possibly TRBD1 (6 bases). V was clipped by 3 bases and J by 1 base, with 9 bases between them. The CDR3 is 14 residues long. Germline loops: CDR1 MRHNA, CDR2 SNTAGT. CDR3 region: CASSEKGGQETQYF. In nucleotides, the CDR3 is TGTGCCAGCAGTGAGAAAGGGGGCCAAGAGACCCAGTACTTC.

The chain carries TRBV14 and TRBJ2-3; D possibly corresponds to TRBD2 (7 bases). The V gene's germline CDR1 is SGHDN and CDR2 FVKESK. The CDR3 is 15 residues long. Between the trimmed V and J ends, which lost 4 bases and 0 bases, there was a span of 11 bases. The CDR3 sequence is CASSLRGRSTDTQYF. DNA for the CDR3: TGTGCCAGCAGCCTGCGGGGGCGAAGCACAGATACGCAGTATTTT.

The chain employs TRBV27 and TRBJ2-7, with 13 bases fitting TRBD2. The germline gives CDR1 MNHEY, CDR2 SMNVEV (reference sequence). Trimming cost V 5 bases and J 3 bases; bases outside gene matches: 4. The CDR3 covers 15 residues. CDR3 protein: CASSKGTSGNYEQYF. The CDR3 nucleotides are TGTGCCAGCAGTAAAGGGACTAGCGGGAACTACGAGCAGTACTTC.

The chain uses TRBV28 and TRBJ1-6; no firm D call. This CDR3 comprises 13 residues. Trimming took off 5 bases at V and 8 bases at J, with 10 bases between the two ends. CDR1 and CDR2 from the germline V gene are MDHEN and SYDVKM. As DNA, the CDR3 is TGTGCCAGCAGTGTCAATCGGTATTCACCCCTCCACTTT. Its protein is CASSVNRYSPLHF.

This clone was counted a single time. This chain uses TRBV13 with TRBJ1-1; D is unresolved. The CDR3 is 13 residues long. V was shortened by 0 bases and J by 6 bases, with 8 bases between the two germline ends. Germline V lookup: CDR1 PRHDT, CDR2 FYEKMQ (reference sequence). In DNA, the CDR3 is TGTGCCAGCAGCTTAGGATTTCGGGCTGAAGCTTTCTTT. It codes for CASSLGFRAEAFF.